Below are 23 T cell receptor beta chains sequenced from a single sample in a study of shared clonotypes between healthy human individuals. Data came from immunoSEQ multiplex PCR; TCRdb stores just in-frame clones and leaves some out. Here the sample spans 400,000 to 600,000 clones, 79% being singletons. Sequenced sample: PBMCs. These receptors came from a woman in her 40s in good health. Some clones in this sample may be carry-over from other donors' samples.

This sequence joins TRBV28 and TRBJ2-7; 8 bases are shared with TRBD2. This CDR3 comprises 14 residues. With V trimmed by 6 bases and J by 2 bases, 6 bases remained unmatched. Germline CDR1 MDHEN, CDR2 SYDVKM. Written as DNA, the CDR3 is TGTGCCAGCAGAAGTAGCGGGGCAACCTACGAGCAGTACTTC. This translates into CASRSSGATYEQYF.

The CDR3 sequence: CASSVGQPYNEQFF. The CDR3, as DNA: TGTGCCAGCAGCGTAGGACAGCCCTACAATGAGCAGTTCTTC. This rearrangement joins TRBV9 to TRBJ2-1; the D gene is possibly TRBD1 (5 bases). V was cut by 0 bases and J by 2 bases, with 6 bases left in between. The CDR3 spans 14 residues. From germline, CDR1 is SGDLS and CDR2 YYNGEE.

The gene calls are TRBV18 and TRBJ2-5; 9 bases align to TRBD1. Judging by the DNA end, TRBJ2-7 fits better; the J call may be wrong. This CDR3 contains 13 residues. CDR1 is KGHSH and CDR2 is LQKENI in the germline V gene. The CDR3 spells CASSRDRESEQYF. The CDR3, as DNA: TGTGCCAGCTCACGGGACAGGGAAAGCGAGCAGTACTTC.

The chain carries TRBV5-4 and TRBJ1-1, with 8 bases identical to TRBD1. The V and J ends lost 0 bases and 4 bases, in that order; junction bases with no gene match: 2. The CDR3 length is 14 residues. The V gene's germline CDR1 is SGHNT and CDR2 YYREEE (reference sequence). The CDR3 DNA is TGTGCCAGCAGCTTGGCCAGGGGGCTCACTGAAGCTTTCTTT. Translation: CASSLARGLTEAFF.

This chain links TRBV7-2 with TRBJ2-1; D is ambiguous. This CDR3 has 12 residues. V lost 5 bases and J 1 base, leaving 3 bases between the germline ends. Germline V gene data show CDR1 as SGHTA and CDR2 as FQGNSA. The CDR3 protein is CASSRSYNEQFF. The CDR3 coding sequence is TGTGCCAGCAGCCGGTCCTACAATGAGCAGTTCTTC.

The CDR3 DNA reads TGTGCCAGTACCATCCGGTACAGGGTTGTCGAAAAACTGTTTTTT. This codes for CASTIRYRVVEKLFF. This chain connects TRBV19 to TRBJ1-4; maybe TRBD1 (6 bases). The germline V gene has CDR1 LNHDA and CDR2 SQIVND (reference sequence). CDR3 length: 15 residues. The ends were cut back, 7 bases at V and 8 bases at J, with 20 bases in the middle.

V is TRBV6-5 and J is TRBJ2-7, with D perhaps TRBD1 or TRBD2 (5 bases each). The V end lost 6 bases, the J end lost 4 bases, and 16 bases lay between the germline ends. The CDR3 is 14 residues long. The germline V gene encodes CDR1 MNHEY and CDR2 SVGAGI. The CDR3 loop reads CASSLRGPSYEQYF. The CDR3 region has the DNA TGTGCCAGCAGCTTACGGGGACCATCATACGAGCAGTACTTC.

The V and J genes are TRBV5-1 and TRBJ2-2; perhaps TRBD2 as D (5 bases). The CDR3 spans 11 residues. V lost 4 bases and J 7 bases, leaving 5 bases between the germline ends. Per the germline V gene, CDR1 is SGHRS and CDR2 is YFSETQ. CDR3 loop: CASSAGGELFF. CDR3 coding DNA: TGCGCCAGCAGCGCGGGCGGGGAGCTGTTTTTT. The whole variable domain, remainder taken from reference TRBV5-1 and TRBJ2-2, is KAGVTQTPRYLIKTRGQQVTLSCSPISGHRSVSWYQQTPGQGLQFLFEYFSETQRNKGNFPGRFSGRQFSNSRSEMNVSTLELGDSALYLCASSAGGELFFGEGSRLTVL.

CDR3 loop: CASSLTGRSAGELFF. CDR3 DNA sequence: TGTGCCAGCAGTTTAACGGGCAGGTCCGCCGGGGAGCTGTTTTTT. The rearrangement links TRBV5-8 to TRBJ2-2; no definite D call. This CDR3 has 15 residues. V shed 5 bases and J shed 6 bases, with 17 bases lying between them. Germline V gene lookup returns CDR1 SGHTS and CDR2 YDEGEE. The entire variable domain, with the rest obtained from reference TRBV5-8 and TRBJ2-2, is as follows: EAGVTQSPTHLIKTRGQQATLRCSPISGHTSVYWYQQALGLGLQFLLWYDEGEERNRGNFPPRFSGRQFPNYSSELNVNALELEDSALYLCASSLTGRSAGELFFGEGSRLTVL.

Points on this clone: Mismatch with germline at one junction end may stem from a read error. V and J are TRBV30 and TRBJ2-7, with TRBD1 matching over 7 bases. Germline CDR1 and CDR2: GTSNPN and SVGIG (reference sequence). This CDR3 has 12 amino acids. The chain's CDR3 is CASGQVRYEKYF. DNA for the CDR3: TGTGCCTCAGGACAGGTTCGCTACGAGAAGTACTTC.

The rearrangement joins TRBV29-1 to TRBJ1-4, with 10 bases lining up with TRBD1. The CDR3 sequence is 15 residues long. Trimming removed 7 bases from V and 3 bases from J; junction bases left unmatched: 8. Germline V lookup: CDR1 SQVTM, CDR2 ANQGSEA. This chain's CDR3 is CSAAGQGGANEKLFF. The DNA of the CDR3 is TGCAGCGCCGCTGGACAGGGGGGAGCTAATGAAAAACTGTTTTTT.

The chain carries TRBV7-2 and TRBJ2-7; D is undetermined. Trimming stripped 5 bases from V and 3 bases from J, with 11 bases between. The CDR3 spans 13 residues. CDR1 and CDR2 (germline): SGHTA, FQGNSA. The CDR3 loop reads CASSPGTRYEQYF. CDR3 sequence (DNA): TGTGCCAGCAGCCCCGGAACCCGCTACGAGCAGTACTTC. The full variable domain, completed using reference TRBV7-2 and TRBJ2-7, is GAGVSQSPSNKVTEKGKDVELRCDPISGHTALYWYRQSLGQGLEFLIYFQGNSAPDKSGLPSDRFSAERTGGSVSTLTIQRTQQEDSAVYLCASSPGTRYEQYFGPGTRLTVT.

This chain uses TRBV19 with TRBJ2-7; 10 nucleotides match TRBD1. The CDR3 runs 16 residues. Germline V gives CDR1 LNHDA, CDR2 SQIVND (reference sequence). Trimming cost V 4 bases and J 2 bases; bases outside gene matches: 8. The CDR3 region has the DNA TGTGCCAGTAGTAGGGGCCTCGGACAGGGGGCCTACGAGCAGTACTTC. This encodes CASSRGLGQGAYEQYF.

J is TRBJ2-1 and V is TRBV4-1; perhaps D is TRBD1 or TRBD2 (6 bases each). CDR1 and CDR2 (germline): MGHRA, YSYEKL. Trimming stripped 9 bases from V and 3 bases from J, with 18 bases between. This CDR3 has 15 amino acids. The CDR3 DNA reads TGCGCCAGTACCGGGGGCTATGGTATCTACAATGAGCAGTTCTTC. Translating gives CASTGGYGIYNEQFF.

On this clone itself: This probably arose from a read error, given a far larger clone one base away. The J gene is TRBJ1-5, the V gene TRBV28; D unclear. Looked up from germline, CDR1 is MDHEN and CDR2 is SYDVKM. There are 16 residues in the CDR3. Here the CDR3 DNA reads TGTGCCGGCAGTTTGACCAGCCGCATCCCAAATCAGCCCCAGCATTTT. It translates to CAGSLTSRIPNQPQHF.

J is TRBJ2-3 and V is TRBV27; 10 bases map to TRBD1. Germline CDR1 and CDR2: MNHEY and SMNVEV (reference sequence). Trimming cost V 5 bases and J 5 bases; bases outside gene matches: 7. The CDR3 is made up of 15 amino acids. Here the CDR3 reads CASSLPGQGRDTQYF. The CDR3 DNA reads as TGTGCCAGCAGTCTCCCGGGACAGGGGCGAGATACGCAGTATTTT.

This rearrangement joins TRBV7-9 to TRBJ2-7, with TRBD2 as a possible D gene (6 bases). The germline CDR1 and CDR2 sequences are SEHNR and FQNEAQ (reference sequence). This CDR3 has 12 amino acids. The V end lost 0 bases, the J end lost 13 bases, and 13 bases lay between the germline ends. CDR3 amino acids: CASSLARRDLYF. For the CDR3, the DNA is TGTGCCAGCAGCTTAGCCAGGCGGGACCTATACTTC. Drawing the rest from reference TRBV7-9 and TRBJ2-7, the complete variable domain is DTGVSQNPRHKITKRGQNVTFRCDPISEHNRLYWYRQTLGQGPEFLTYFQNEAQLEKSRLLSDRFSAERPKGSFSTLEIQRTEQGDSAMYLCASSLARRDLYFGPGTRLTVT.

Comments on this clone: The sample contains more than one DNA sequence encoding this CDR3. The CDR3 protein is CASSVGGAKNIQYF. The CDR3 nucleotides read TGTGCCAGCAGCGTTGGGGGGGCCAAAAACATTCAGTACTTC. The chain carries TRBV9 and TRBJ2-4; D possibly corresponds to TRBD2 (6 bases). CDR3 length: 14 residues. Trimming removed 2 bases at V and 1 base at J, with 7 bases between. The germline CDR1 and CDR2 sequences are SGDLS and YYNGEE.

V usage is TRBV5-1 and J usage is TRBJ2-7; D remains ambiguous. This CDR3 has 12 amino acids. CDR1 is SGHRS and CDR2 is YFSETQ in the germline V gene. V lost 0 bases and J 3 bases, leaving 4 bases between the germline ends. CDR3 amino acids: CASSLDYYEQYF. CDR3 bases: TGCGCCAGCAGCTTGGACTACTACGAGCAGTACTTC.

This clone was observed many times. Other DNA sequences from this sample encode an identical CDR3 as well. This chain links TRBV19 with TRBJ1-1; D gene uncertain. The CDR3 is 14 residues long. Germline lookup yields CDR1 LNHDA and CDR2 SQIVND (reference sequence). The V and J ends lost 1 base and 1 base respectively, with 7 bases between them. Here the CDR3 reads CASSIGAANTEAFF. The CDR3, as DNA: TGTGCCAGTAGTATAGGGGCAGCGAACACTGAAGCTTTCTTT. Full variable domain (missing parts from reference TRBV19 and TRBJ1-1): DGGITQSPKYLFRKEGQNVTLSCEQNLNHDAMYWYRQDPGQGLRLIYYSQIVNDFQKGDIAEGYSVSREKKESFPLTVTSAQKNPTAFYLCASSIGAANTEAFFGQGTRLTVV.

The chain carries TRBV11-3 and TRBJ1-1; no definite D call. CDR1 is SGHNT and CDR2 is YENEEA in the germline V gene. Trimming pared 3 bases from V and 2 bases from J, leaving 7 bases between. The CDR3 loop spans 13 amino acids. The CDR3 nucleotides read TGTGCCAGCAGCTTTAGACATAACACTGAAGCTTTCTTT. Protein: CASSFRHNTEAFF.

Written as DNA, the CDR3 is TGTGCCAGCAGCCCGGGACGGGACAATGAGCAGTTCTTC. Encoded protein: CASSPGRDNEQFF. The genes are TRBV7-7 and TRBJ2-1; perhaps D is TRBD1 or TRBD2 (5 bases each). Per the germline V gene, CDR1 is SSHAT and CDR2 is FNYEAQ (reference sequence). V lost 5 bases and J lost 5, with 10 bases in between. The CDR3 has 13 amino acids.

The chain joins TRBV7-3 to TRBJ2-3; D may be TRBD1 (5 bases). The J call may be faulty, since TRBJ1-5 better matches the DNA end. Germline V gives CDR1 SGHTA, CDR2 FQGTGA. The CDR3 runs 12 residues. The CDR3 sequence is CASSFSRDTQHF. CDR3 in DNA: TGTGCCAGCAGCTTCAGCAGGGATACGCAGCATTTT.